This T cell receptor beta chain was sequenced in a study of T cell responses to AZD1222 COVID-19 vaccine. Whole-study findings and limits: With dominance at 160-218 and 743-854, vaccine-associated CD4 TCRs spanned spike. At baseline, just 6 or 7 AZD1222 recipients tested seropositive. There were repertoire samples only from the period after the peak T cell response.

CDR1 SGHNT and CDR2 YENEEA come from the germline V gene. V lost 0 bases, J lost 7 bases, and 8 bases stayed unmatched. This CDR3 region has 16 residues. Concerning this clone: Its matching antigen is unknown.

The assay was immunoSEQ multiplex PCR, and TCRdb's table has in-frame clones only and misses some. There are some 100,000 clones in the sample; around 89% occur only once, and about 7.1% lies in the top ten. The TCR comes from an adult who received the AZD1222 COVID-19 vaccine. V usage is TRBV11-3 and J usage is TRBJ2-5; the match to TRBD2 covers 10 bases. The sample in question was peripheral blood, obtained 28 days after the second AZD1222 dose. The CDR3 DNA follows: TGTGCCAGCAGCTTAGAAGGGCTAGCGGGAGCTGCGACCCAGTACTTC. Residues: CASSLEGLAGAATQYF.